This TCR beta chain was sequenced during a study of T-cell reconstitution after alpha-beta-depleted transplantation in children. Using unique molecular identifiers, the investigators prepared the TCRbeta library. TCRdb ran MiXCR on the PCR reads and lists one entry per CDR3 protein. The sample carries just under 550,000 distinct CDR3 sequences, 15% to 20% recorded once. The CDR3 contains 13 residues. V was trimmed by 3 bases and J by 5 bases, leaving 11 bases between them. From germline, CDR1 is SGHRS and CDR2 YFSETQ. This sequence was found in a human donor who donated a stem cell graft to a child with acute lymphoblastic leukemia. Source: PBMCs from the stem cell graft donor, taken from the stem cell graft. The rearrangement uses TRBV5-1 and TRBJ2-5; D possibly matches TRBD1 or TRBD2 (5 bases each). CDR3: CASSWGIGETQYF. CDR3 DNA sequence: TGCGCCAGCAGCTGGGGGATCGGGGAGACCCAGTACTTC. Full variable domain (outside the CDR3, taken from reference TRBV5-1 and TRBJ2-5): KAGVTQTPRYLIKTRGQQVTLSCSPISGHRSVSWYQQTPGQGLQFLFEYFSETQRNKGNFPGRFSGRQFSNSRSEMNVSTLELGDSALYLCASSWGIGETQYFGPGTRLLVL.